This T cell receptor beta chain was recorded in a study of beta chain features in type 1 diabetes. Findings and limits, study-wide: Within each of all four CD4+ subsets, Type 1 diabetes patients had TCRB CDR3s that were moderately but significantly shorter. VDJ junctions sequenced from type 1 diabetes patients showed fewer insertions and more deletions.

V lost 0 bases and J lost 1, with 10 bases in between. The length of the CDR3 is 16 residues. CDR1 is LGHNA and CDR2 is YSLEER in the germline V gene. The isolated RNA, all of it, was reverse transcribed, so expressed TCRB transcripts were what got sequenced. TCRdb keeps only in-frame clones here, not all; method: immunoSEQ multiplex PCR. The sample lists 600,000 to 700,000 clones, around 12% occurring once. On this clone itself: The antigen remains unidentified.

A single heparinised blood sample, averaging about 120 mL, was obtained per donor. The J gene is TRBJ1-5, the V gene TRBV4-3, with D uncertain. The TCR comes from a man aged 25-45 years with type 1 diabetes. Sequenced input: naive CD4+ T cells from blood. The CDR3 DNA reads as TGCGCCAGCAGCCAAGATGCGGGCCTCAGCAATCAGCCCCAGCATTTT. As protein: CASSQDAGLSNQPQHF.